Sequencing of this T cell receptor beta chain was carried out in a study of siplizumab effects on memory and regulatory T cells. Looked up from germline, CDR1 is MNHEY and CDR2 is SVGAGI. V lost 6 bases, J lost 7 bases, and 12 bases lay in between. There are 13 residues in the CDR3. About this clone itself: Its antigen is undetermined.

General observations from the study: Roughly 75-96% of proliferating CD4+ or CD8+ clones lacked a naive or memory phenotype that could be assigned. Siplizumab cultures yielded proliferating Tregs whose suppressive function was not confirmed. Naive T cells apparently outstripped memory cells in diversity and seemed major alloresponse contributors.

Kept together in coculture, the mixed lymphocyte reaction cells spent 6 days at 37°C. Every sample had 80,000 to 100,000 of its TCR templates assayed. Method: immunoSEQ multiplex PCR; TCRdb's copy keeps in-frame clones and lacks some. The data contain almost 20,000 clones, over 35% of them singletons. The chain is built from TRBV6-5 and TRBJ2-2, with unresolved D. The sequenced sample consisted of CFSE-low (dividing) CD4+ T cells sorted from an allogeneic mixed lymphocyte reaction. This receptor was obtained from a human donor in good health; the cells came from an allogeneic mixed lymphocyte reaction. Some clones in this sample may be carry-over from other donors' samples. This CDR3 is CASSITQIGELFF. The CDR3 coding sequence is TGTGCCAGCAGCATAACCCAGATCGGGGAGCTGTTTTTT.